Listed below are T cell receptor beta chains from one sample, sequenced in a study of cytomegalovirus exposure and HLA in healthy donors. The protocol was immunoSEQ multiplex PCR, while the TCRdb copy is restricted to in-frame clones and leaves out a portion. Of about 160,000 clones detected, about 81% appear once; the ten largest clones hold approximately 2%. Material: PBMCs. Every receptor here comes from a woman between 18 and 29 years old in good health and CMV-seronegative. CDR3s include the opening cysteine and the closing phenylalanine or tryptophan. D genes are given only for firm matches. Rows give clone size only sometimes, using once, few, many, or a class for an expanded clone.

TRBJ2-1 - TRBD1 TRBV28 TGTGCCAGCACGGGACAGGGAATCGTTGACTGGGAGCAGTTCTTC CASTGQGIVDWEQFF
TRBJ1-6 - TRBD1 TRBV10-2 TGCGCCAGCCTCTCGGGACAGGGTTATTTTCGTTATTCACCCCTCCACTTT CASLSGQGYFRYSPLHF
TRBJ2-3 - TRBD1 TRBV27 TGTGCCAGCAGCAGGGGGCGGTTTACTACCCCAGATACGCAGTATTTT CASSRGRFTTPDTQYF
TRBJ1-2 - TRBD1 TRBV19 TGTGCCAGTACCCCCGGCGGACAGGGCCTTGGCTACACCTTC CASTPGGQGLGYTF
TRBJ1-6 - - TRBV9 TGTGCCAGCAGCCCCCAGGCGAATTCACCCCTCCACTTT CASSPQANSPLHF
TRBJ2-7 - TRBD2 TRBV11-2 TGTGCCAGCAGCTTCGGCGGGAGGGTAGGCGAGCAGTACTTC CASSFGGRVGEQYF
TRBJ2-1 - TRBD2 TRBV10-3 TGTGCCATCAGACCGGGACTAGCCTATGAGCAGTTCTTC CAIRPGLAYEQFF
TRBJ2-1 - TRBD1 TRBV4-1 TGCGCCAGCAGCCAAGATTTAGGGGGCTTCGGCTCCTACAATGAGCAGTTCTTC CASSQDLGGFGSYNEQFF
TRBJ1-2 - - TRBV9 TGTGCCAGCAGCGTAGGTGGGGCGGGAGACTATGGCTACACCTTC CASSVGGAGDYGYTF
TRBJ1-1 - - TRBV6-1 TGTGCCAGCAGTGAGATACAGGGTCTTTCGACTTTCTTT CASSEIQGLSTFF
TRBJ2-7 - - TRBV11-3 TGTGCCAGCAGCAGAACGGGGGGCGGCTTATACGAGCAGTACTTC CASSRTGGGLYEQYF
TRBJ2-7 - - TRBV9 TGTGCCAGCAGCGTAGAGGGAGGGGGAGACGAGCAGTACTTC CASSVEGGGDEQYF
TRBJ2-7 - - TRBV6-6 TGTGCCAGCAGTTACGTCCGGACGGGAAACTCCTACGAGCAGTACTTC CASSYVRTGNSYEQYF
TRBJ2-7 - TRBD1 TRBV18 TGTGCCAGCTCACTGGACAGGGGAGCGGACGAGCAGTACTTC CASSLDRGADEQYF
TRBJ2-1 few TRBD2 TRBV7-8 TGTGCCAGCAGCCACTGGACTAGCGGGGTCCCGGATGAGCAGTTCTTC CASSHWTSGVPDEQFF
TRBJ1-2 - - TRBV6-6 TGTGCCAGCAGCCCCGTGGGGGGGTCCAACTATGGCTACACCTTC CASSPVGGSNYGYTF
TRBJ2-7 - TRBD1 TRBV28 TGTGCCAGCAGTTTATCCGGGACAGGGTCAGACGAGCAGTACTTC CASSLSGTGSDEQYF
TRBJ1-6 - TRBD1 TRBV27 TGTGCCAGCAGTCGCCACCCCCGGGACAGGGAATCACCCCTCCACTTT CASSRHPRDRESPLHF
TRBJ2-3 - - TRBV6-4 TGTGCCAGCAGTGACGGGCTGCCCACAGATACGCAGTATTTT CASSDGLPTDTQYF
TRBJ1-5 - TRBD1 TRBV7-8 TGTGCCAGCAGCTTAGGAAGGACAGGGAATCAGCCCCAGCATTTT CASSLGRTGNQPQHF
TRBJ2-7 once TRBD2 TRBV28 TGTGCCAGCAGTCCCAGCGGGGGGAGCTTCTACGAGCAGTACTTC CASSPSGGSFYEQYF
TRBJ2-1 - TRBD2 TRBV7-9 TGTGCCAGCAGCTTATTGAGCGGGGGTTTGGATGAGCAGTTCTTC CASSLLSGGLDEQFF